A single sample gave rise to the 12 T cell receptor beta chains below, sequenced in a study of T-cell memory formation after mild COVID-19. TCRdb called the 5' RACE reads again in MiXCR, with one record for every CDR3 protein. The sample gives roughly 110,000 distinct CDR3 sequences, over 10% of which show up once; roughly 30% is in the top ten. Sequenced: PBMCs or a T cell subset sorted from them (not recorded which). Every receptor here comes from an adult woman who had mild COVID-19 (a few samples of this study predate the infection). Cell type and time point are not known.

At least ten counts were recorded for this clonotype. This chain uses TRBV7-2 with TRBJ2-1, with TRBD2 matching 9 bases. V trimming: 5 bases; J trimming: 3 bases; junction bases outside the gene matches: 5. There are 15 residues in the CDR3. Germline-derived CDR1 and CDR2 are SGHTA and FQGNSA. DNA for the CDR3: TGTGCCAGCAGCCAGGGACTAGCAGGCTACAATGAGCAGTTCTTC. Translation gives CASSQGLAGYNEQFF.

The J gene is TRBJ2-3, the V gene TRBV4-2; D is unresolved. The germline V gene has CDR1 LGHNA and CDR2 YNFKEQ. CDR3 size: 15 residues. V was trimmed by 0 bases and J by 5 bases, leaving 12 bases between them. The CDR3 sequence: CASSQEIVDVDTQYF. The CDR3 DNA is TGTGCCAGCAGCCAAGAGATTGTGGACGTAGATACGCAGTATTTT.

The chain is built from TRBV4-3 and TRBJ1-2; 12 bases are a match to TRBD1. Germline-derived CDR1 and CDR2 are LGHNA and YSLEER. Germline trimming cut 2 bases from V and 4 bases from J; bases unmatched to any gene: 8. This CDR3 has 17 amino acids. The CDR3 region is CASSQSRDRGLAYGYTF. The CDR3 DNA reads as TGCGCCAGCAGCCAAAGTCGGGACAGGGGGCTAGCCTATGGCTACACCTTC.

The chain employs TRBV12-3 or TRBV12-4 and TRBJ1-4; no reliable D call. Trimming cost V 3 bases and J 8 bases, with 7 bases left between them. The CDR3 is 12 amino acids. The CDR3: CASSFGEEKLFF. In nucleotides, the CDR3 is TGTGCCAGCAGTTTTGGGGAGGAAAAACTGTTTTTT.

The chain joins TRBV13 to TRBJ2-1; TRBD2 is a possible D gene (5 bases). CDR3 length: 14 residues. Germline V gene sequence: CDR1 PRHDT, CDR2 FYEKMQ (reference sequence). Trimming removed 4 bases at V and 3 bases at J, with 10 bases between. The CDR3 reads CASSSLRDYNEQFF. The CDR3 DNA reads as TGTGCCAGCAGCTCCCTCCGGGACTACAATGAGCAGTTCTTC.

This clonotype was counted between two and nine times. The chain carries TRBV15 and TRBJ2-1; 11 bases align to TRBD2. CDR1 is LNHNV and CDR2 is YYDKDF in the germline V gene (reference sequence). V shed 9 bases, J shed 8 bases, and the junction held 3 bases outside the gene matches. The CDR3 spans 12 residues. The CDR3 reads CATTSGSDEQFF. The CDR3 DNA reads as TGTGCCACTACTAGCGGGAGCGATGAGCAGTTCTTC. Full variable domain (missing parts from reference TRBV15 and TRBJ2-1): DAMVIQNPRYQVTQFGKPVTLSCSQTLNHNVMYWYQQKSSQAPKLLFHYYDKDFNNEADTPDNFQSRRPNTSFCFLDIRSPGLGDTAMYLCATTSGSDEQFFGPGTRLTVL.

Within the sample, this clonotype is medium-sized (0.01 to 0.1%). The chain recombines TRBV25-1 with TRBJ1-6, with D uncertain. Trimming left V 4 bases short and J 6 bases short, with 7 bases between. The CDR3 length is 13 residues. From germline, CDR1 is MGHDK and CDR2 SYGVNS. The CDR3 region has the DNA TGTGCCAGCAGTGTCAGCACTAATTCACCCCTCCACTTT. Translated: CASSVSTNSPLHF.

This clonotype turned up a few times. The chain combines TRBV7-7 with TRBJ2-1; 8 bases line up with TRBD1. Germline assignment: CDR1 SSHAT and CDR2 FNYEAQ (reference sequence). The CDR3 consists of 16 residues. After removal of 5 bases from V and 6 bases from J, the junction contained 12 bases not matched to a gene. The CDR3 loop is CASSPRLTGAINEQFF. The CDR3 nucleotides read TGTGCCAGCAGCCCGAGATTGACAGGGGCCATCAATGAGCAGTTCTTC.

The V gene is TRBV12-3 or TRBV12-4, the J gene TRBJ2-2; tentatively, D is TRBD2 (7 bases). This CDR3 is 16 amino acids long. The germline V and J ends were trimmed by 1 base and 5 bases, with 14 bases remaining between them. The CDR3 loop is CASSLVGGPWTGELFF. As DNA, the CDR3 is TGTGCCAGCAGTTTAGTCGGGGGGCCGTGGACCGGGGAGCTGTTTTTT.

This clonotype was counted ten times or more. The V call is TRBV5-1, the J call TRBJ2-1, with a possible D match to TRBD1 (6 bases). This CDR3 spans 16 amino acids. V gave up 4 bases and J gave up 0 bases, with 14 bases separating them. Germline V lookup: CDR1 SGHRS, CDR2 YFSETQ. The CDR3: CASSNTGLGSYNEQFF. The CDR3 DNA reads as TGCGCCAGCAGCAACACAGGGTTGGGCTCCTACAATGAGCAGTTCTTC.

This clonotype occurred many times. J is TRBJ2-5 and V is TRBV11-2; D uncertain. Germline V gives CDR1 SGHAT, CDR2 FQNNGV. V lost 5 bases, J lost 5 bases, and 12 bases lay in between. The CDR3 totals 13 residues. The CDR3 spells CASSPPAGETQYF. DNA of the CDR3: TGTGCCAGCAGCCCGCCCGCCGGGGAGACCCAGTACTTC.

In DNA form, the CDR3 reads TGTGCCAGCAGCTTAACCAAATGGCGACAGGGGTATAATGAGCAGTTCTTC. Protein sequence: CASSLTKWRQGYNEQFF. The gene calls are TRBV7-2 and TRBJ2-1; 8 nucleotides match TRBD1. CDR1 and CDR2 from the germline V gene are SGHTA and FQGNSA. The CDR3 runs 17 residues. J gave up 7 bases and V 2 bases, and 13 bases lay outside the gene matches. The variable domain in full, completed from reference TRBV7-2 and TRBJ2-1, reads GAGVSQSPSNKVTEKGKDVELRCDPISGHTALYWYRQSLGQGLEFLIYFQGNSAPDKSGLPSDRFSAERTGGSVSTLTIQRTQQEDSAVYLCASSLTKWRQGYNEQFFGPGTRLTVL.